Presented here are 18 T cell receptor beta chains from one specimen sequenced in a study of patients and donors after allogeneic stem cell transplantation. In TCRdb, the RT-PCR reads were re-called with MiXCR into one record per CDR3 protein. The table lists a few hundred thousand distinct CDR3 sequences, 35% to 45% of them singletons. Sequencing used blood, either unsorted or a sorted T cell fraction (not recorded which). Receptors were obtained from a human donor who was either an allogeneic HSCT recipient or a stem cell or donor lymphocyte infusion donor (not recorded which). It is not recorded whose cells these are; they may come from a transplant donor.

This clonotype was recorded a few times. The chain employs TRBV12-3 or TRBV12-4 and TRBJ1-3; no definite D call. The CDR3 runs to 15 residues. The V gene lost 5 bases and the J gene lost 5 bases, with 16 bases spanning the gap. The CDR3 here is CASSIRAPGRNTIYF. In DNA, the CDR3 is TGTGCCAGCAGTATCCGGGCCCCAGGAAGAAACACCATATATTTT.

The chain links TRBV6-5 to TRBJ1-6; D is ambiguous. Per germline, CDR1 MNHEY and CDR2 SVGAGI. The V end was cut by 2 bases, the J end by 0 bases, with 14 bases between. This CDR3 has 18 amino acids. CDR3 in DNA: TGTGCCAGCAGTTACGGAGTAATTGGAAGCTCCTATAATTCACCCCTCCACTTT. Translation gives CASSYGVIGSSYNSPLHF.

This clonotype showed up just a few times. The chain employs TRBV6-1 and TRBJ2-5; tentative D call: TRBD1 (6 bases). The V end was cut by 6 bases, the J end by 4 bases, with 21 bases between. The CDR3 length is 16 residues. CDR1 is MNHNS and CDR2 is SASEGT in the germline V gene. The CDR3 protein is CASRSILGHRAETQYF. CDR3 sequence (DNA): TGTGCCAGCAGATCGATTTTGGGACACCGCGCAGAGACCCAGTACTTC.

This chain links TRBV19 with TRBJ1-5; D gene ambiguous. Germline-derived CDR1 and CDR2 are LNHDA and SQIVND (reference sequence). The CDR3 is 12 residues long. Trimming removed 3 bases from V and 6 bases from J, with 6 bases in between. The CDR3 DNA reads as TGTGCCAGTAGTATGGGGATTCAGCCCCAGCATTTT. Residues: CASSMGIQPQHF.

This clonotype was recorded at least ten times. This chain links TRBV12-3 or TRBV12-4 with TRBJ1-5; TRBD1 aligns across 9 bases. This CDR3 region has 13 residues. J lost 7 bases, V lost 6 bases, and 4 bases had no gene match. This chain's CDR3 is CASRGQGGQPQHF. CDR3 in DNA: TGTGCCAGCAGGGGACAGGGCGGACAGCCCCAGCATTTT.

The chain links TRBV7-9 to TRBJ1-1, with D unclear. V was pared by 5 bases and J by 4 bases, with 17 bases between. CDR1 is SEHNR, CDR2 FQNEAQ, per germline (reference sequence). This CDR3 has 15 residues. The DNA for the CDR3 is TGTGCCAGCAGCCCCCCCACAAAGCCTACCACTGAAGCTTTCTTT. Protein product: CASSPPTKPTTEAFF.

V and J are TRBV9 and TRBJ2-1; the D gene is possibly TRBD2 (5 bases). CDR1 is SGDLS, CDR2 YYNGEE, per germline. This CDR3 contains 13 residues. V shed 1 base and J shed 6 bases, with 8 bases lying between them. The CDR3 bases are TGTGCCAGCAGCGTACAAGGAGGCAATGAGCAGTTCTTC. Translating gives CASSVQGGNEQFF.

The J gene is TRBJ2-7, the V gene TRBV12-3 or TRBV12-4; possible D gene TRBD1, 6 bases. Trimming pared 4 bases from V and 4 bases from J, leaving 8 bases between. The CDR3 contains 12 residues. The CDR3 here is CASSSQGYEQYF. The CDR3 DNA reads TGTGCCAGCAGTTCGCAGGGGTACGAGCAGTACTTC.

This clonotype showed up just a few times. The chain combines TRBV28 with TRBJ1-3; 7 nucleotides align to TRBD1. The CDR3 spans 13 residues. In germline, CDR1 is MDHEN, CDR2 SYDVKM. J was trimmed by 4 bases and V by 6 bases; bases with no gene match: 3. Here the CDR3 DNA reads TGTGCCAGCAGACGGACAGGAGGAAACACCATATATTTT. Translated: CASRRTGGNTIYF.

The chain couples TRBV14 to TRBJ1-3; D is ambiguous. This CDR3 is built from 16 residues. V was cut by 0 bases and J by 2 bases, with 11 bases left in between. Germline V gene sequence: CDR1 SGHDN, CDR2 FVKESK. CDR3 nucleotides: TGTGCCAGCAGCCAAGATCTGGACCAGGCTGGAAACACCATATATTTT. Encoded protein: CASSQDLDQAGNTIYF. Drawing the rest from reference TRBV14 and TRBJ1-3, the complete variable domain is EAGVTQFPSHSVIEKGQTVTLRCDPISGHDNLYWYRRVMGKEIKFLLHFVKESKQDESGMPNNRFLAERTGGTYSTLKVQPAELEDSGVYFCASSQDLDQAGNTIYFGEGSWLTVV.

This clonotype appeared once. The gene calls are TRBV20-1 and TRBJ1-4; D is possibly TRBD1 (5 bases). Trimming pared 5 bases from V and 4 bases from J, leaving 11 bases between. Germline V gene data show CDR1 as DFQATT and CDR2 as SNEGSKA (reference sequence). This CDR3 comprises 13 residues. The CDR3 loop reads CSALRGINEKLFF. In nucleotides, the CDR3 is TGCAGTGCTCTCCGGGGGATTAATGAAAAACTGTTTTTT.

The V call is TRBV10-3, the J call TRBJ1-2; 7 nucleotides line up with TRBD1. This CDR3 spans 14 amino acids. Germline-derived CDR1 and CDR2 are ENHRY and SYGVKD. The trim removed 4 bases at V and 2 bases at J, leaving 4 bases unmatched. CDR3 DNA: TGTGCCATCAGTGGACAGGGTCCGAACTATGGCTACACCTTC. Translating it yields CAISGQGPNYGYTF.

This clonotype has more than one count but fewer than ten. The V gene is TRBV28, the J gene TRBJ1-1; D gene uncertain. V was shortened by 7 bases and J by 2 bases, with 17 bases between the two germline ends. In germline, CDR1 is MDHEN, CDR2 SYDVKM. The CDR3 covers 15 residues. CDR3 sequence (DNA): TGTGCCAGCAACTCAGGATCCTCAGGAAACACTGAAGCTTTCTTT. Residues: CASNSGSSGNTEAFF.

The chain carries TRBV12-3 or TRBV12-4 and TRBJ1-2; maybe TRBD1 (6 bases). The CDR3 has 12 amino acids. Trimming cost V 1 base and J 10 bases, with 10 bases left between them. This chain's CDR3 is CASSLGRGHYTF. The DNA of the CDR3 is TGTGCCAGCAGTTTAGGGCGGGGGCACTACACCTTC.

This chain links TRBV7-9 with TRBJ2-3; perhaps TRBD2 as D (5 bases). CDR3 size: 14 residues. V was clipped by 1 base and J by 4 bases, with 9 bases between them. Germline lookup yields CDR1 SEHNR and CDR2 FQNEAQ (reference sequence). Here the CDR3 DNA reads TGTGCCAGCAGCTTAGGGACTGCGTCAGATACGCAGTATTTT. Translated: CASSLGTASDTQYF.

In this sample, this clonotype turned up once. The chain carries TRBV28 and TRBJ2-7; D gene uncertain. Trimming removed 7 bases at V and 4 bases at J, with 8 bases between. This CDR3 contains 11 residues. The germline V gene encodes CDR1 MDHEN and CDR2 SYDVKM. CDR3 sequence: CASTHSYEQYF. Written as DNA, the CDR3 is TGTGCCAGCACCCACAGTTACGAGCAGTACTTC.

The rearrangement joins TRBV7-2 to TRBJ1-3, with D perhaps matching TRBD1 (5 bases). Germline-derived CDR1 and CDR2 are SGHTA and FQGNSA. Trimming cost V 1 base and J 4 bases, with 8 bases left between them. The CDR3 is 14 amino acids. CDR3 loop: CASSLVRGGNTIYF. In DNA, the CDR3 is TGTGCCAGCAGCTTAGTTCGGGGGGGAAACACCATATATTTT. The full variable domain, with the rest looked up from reference TRBV7-2 and TRBJ1-3, is GAGVSQSPSNKVTEKGKDVELRCDPISGHTALYWYRQSLGQGLEFLIYFQGNSAPDKSGLPSDRFSAERTGGSVSTLTIQRTQQEDSAVYLCASSLVRGGNTIYFGEGSWLTVV.

This clonotype has more than one count but fewer than ten. The chain couples TRBV12-3 or TRBV12-4 to TRBJ1-4, with D unclear. Trimming pared 6 bases from V and 8 bases from J, leaving 19 bases between. CDR3 length equals 15 residues. The CDR3 here is CASSPGGLRREKLFF. In DNA form, the CDR3 reads TGTGCCAGCAGCCCCGGCGGATTAAGAAGGGAAAAACTGTTTTTT.